This note documents a single TCR beta chain sequence. The length of the CDR3 is 16 residues. CDR1 SGHRS and CDR2 YFSETQ come from the germline V gene. After removal of 3 bases from V and 4 bases from J, the junction contained 6 bases not matched to a gene. The sample is drawn from a study of graft-versus-host responses after intestinal transplantation. Study as a whole: Transplant types were multivisceral, liver-intestinal, or isolated intestinal. Tacrolimus and steroids were given for around 3 years to all recipients after anti-thymocyte globulin induction.

Repertoires were generated with immunoSEQ multiplex PCR, while TCRdb's copy carries only in-frame clones and drops some. The table records some 6,800 clones, roughly 24% of them present only once. There were around 200,000 CFSE-labeled responder cells plated together with around 200,000 irradiated, violet-dye-labeled stimulator cells. Whole-study findings and limits: GvH clones turned up in recipient marrow; some had shown up first in ileum or blood.

The rearrangement uses TRBV5-1 and TRBJ2-3, with TRBD2 matching over 12 bases. Sequencing was performed on alloreactive CD4+ T cells from a mixed lymphocyte reaction culture, taken before intestinal transplant. Noted subset: CFSE-low proliferating T cells sorted from roughly six-day pre-transplant mixed lymphocyte reaction (GvH or HvG direction). The sequence was obtained from a human patient who received an intestinal transplant. CDR3 amino acids: CASSSLAGGLADTQYF. The CDR3 DNA reads TGCGCCAGCAGCTCCCTAGCGGGAGGGCTCGCAGATACGCAGTATTTT.